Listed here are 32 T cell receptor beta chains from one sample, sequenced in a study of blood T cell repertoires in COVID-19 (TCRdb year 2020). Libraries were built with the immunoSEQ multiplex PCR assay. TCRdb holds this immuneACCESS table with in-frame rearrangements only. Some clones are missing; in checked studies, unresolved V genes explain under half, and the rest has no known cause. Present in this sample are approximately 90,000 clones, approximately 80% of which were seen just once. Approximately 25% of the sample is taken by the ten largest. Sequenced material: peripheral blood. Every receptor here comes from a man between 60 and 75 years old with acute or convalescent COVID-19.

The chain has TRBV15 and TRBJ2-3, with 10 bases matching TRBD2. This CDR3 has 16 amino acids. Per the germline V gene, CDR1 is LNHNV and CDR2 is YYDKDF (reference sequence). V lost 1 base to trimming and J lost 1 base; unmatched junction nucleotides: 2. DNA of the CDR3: TGTGCCACCAGCAGAGTTAGCGGGGGGCGCACAGATACGCAGTATTTT. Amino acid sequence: CATSRVSGGRTDTQYF.

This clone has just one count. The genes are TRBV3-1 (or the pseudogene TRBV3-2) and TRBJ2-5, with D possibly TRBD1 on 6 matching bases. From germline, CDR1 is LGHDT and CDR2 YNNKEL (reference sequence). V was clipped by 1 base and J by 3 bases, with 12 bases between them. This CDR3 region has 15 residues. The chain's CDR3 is CASSQAWDMKETQYF. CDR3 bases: TGTGCCAGCAGCCAAGCCTGGGACATGAAAGAGACCCAGTACTTC.

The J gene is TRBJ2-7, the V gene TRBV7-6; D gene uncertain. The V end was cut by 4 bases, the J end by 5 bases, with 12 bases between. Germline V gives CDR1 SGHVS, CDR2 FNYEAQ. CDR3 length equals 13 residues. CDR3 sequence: CASSSTPRDEQYF. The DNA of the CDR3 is TGTGCCAGCAGCTCTACTCCCCGGGACGAGCAGTACTTC.

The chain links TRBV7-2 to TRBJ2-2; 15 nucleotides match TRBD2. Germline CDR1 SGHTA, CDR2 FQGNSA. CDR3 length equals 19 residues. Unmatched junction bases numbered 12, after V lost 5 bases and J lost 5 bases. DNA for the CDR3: TGTGCCAGCAGCCCCCGGCGGACTAGCGGGGGGGCTGGGACCGGGGAGCTGTTTTTT. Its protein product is CASSPRRTSGGAGTGELFF.

The CDR3 loop reads CASSLVGQGGFREQYV. For the CDR3, the DNA is TGTGCCAGCAGTTTAGTCGGACAGGGTGGGTTTCGCGAGCAGTACGTC. The genes are TRBV28 and TRBJ2-7; 8 bases agree with TRBD1. Germline CDR1 is MDHEN and CDR2 is SYDVKM. Trimming cost V 2 bases and J 6 bases; bases outside gene matches: 12. CDR3 size: 16 residues.

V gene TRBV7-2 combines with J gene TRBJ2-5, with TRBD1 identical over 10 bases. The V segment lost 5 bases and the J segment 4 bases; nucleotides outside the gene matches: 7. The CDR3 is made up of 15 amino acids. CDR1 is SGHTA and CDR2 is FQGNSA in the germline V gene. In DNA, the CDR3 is TGTGCCAGCAGCCCGGACAGGGGGGTAGTAGAGACCCAGTACTTC. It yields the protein CASSPDRGVVETQYF. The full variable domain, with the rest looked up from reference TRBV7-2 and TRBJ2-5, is GAGVSQSPSNKVTEKGKDVELRCDPISGHTALYWYRQSLGQGLEFLIYFQGNSAPDKSGLPSDRFSAERTGGSVSTLTIQRTQQEDSAVYLCASSPDRGVVETQYFGPGTRLLVL.

The CDR3 protein is CASSFQLTWGVETQYF. The CDR3 DNA sequence: TGTGCCAGCAGCTTCCAACTTACATGGGGGGTGGAGACCCAGTACTTC. V usage is TRBV13 and J usage is TRBJ2-5; a possible D gene is TRBD2 (6 bases). Germline values: CDR1 PRHDT, CDR2 FYEKMQ (reference sequence). The CDR3 sequence is 16 residues long. Trimming removed 3 bases at V and 5 bases at J, with 19 bases between.

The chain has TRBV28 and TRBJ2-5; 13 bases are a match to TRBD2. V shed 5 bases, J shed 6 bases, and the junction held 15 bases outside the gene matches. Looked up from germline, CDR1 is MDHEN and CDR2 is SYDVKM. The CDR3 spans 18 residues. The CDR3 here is CASSPGLAGVAGGKTQYF. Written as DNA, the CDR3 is TGTGCCAGCAGTCCCGGACTAGCGGGGGTAGCGGGCGGAAAGACCCAGTACTTC.

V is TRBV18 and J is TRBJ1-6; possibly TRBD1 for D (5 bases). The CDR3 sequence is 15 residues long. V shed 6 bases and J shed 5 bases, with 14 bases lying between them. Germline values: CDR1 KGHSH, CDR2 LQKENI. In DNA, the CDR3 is TGTGCCAGCTCCCCAAACGCAGGGAATAATTCACCCCTCCACTTT. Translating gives CASSPNAGNNSPLHF.

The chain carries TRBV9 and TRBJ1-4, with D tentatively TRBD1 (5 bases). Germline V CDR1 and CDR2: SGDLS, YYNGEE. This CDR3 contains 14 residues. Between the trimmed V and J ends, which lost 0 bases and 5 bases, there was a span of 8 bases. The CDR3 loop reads CASSVGPGNEKLFF. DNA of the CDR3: TGTGCCAGCAGCGTAGGTCCAGGGAATGAAAAACTGTTTTTT.

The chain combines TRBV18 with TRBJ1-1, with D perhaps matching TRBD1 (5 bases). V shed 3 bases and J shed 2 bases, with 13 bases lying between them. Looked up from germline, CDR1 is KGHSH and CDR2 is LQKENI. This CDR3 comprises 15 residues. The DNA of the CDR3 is TGTGCCAGCTCACCCTTAGGGGCGATTAACACTGAAGCTTTCTTT. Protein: CASSPLGAINTEAFF.

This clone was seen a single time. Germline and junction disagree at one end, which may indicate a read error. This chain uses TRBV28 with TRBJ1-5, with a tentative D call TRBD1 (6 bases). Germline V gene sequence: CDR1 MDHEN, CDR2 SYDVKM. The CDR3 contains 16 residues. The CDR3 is CASSSLRQEVNPPQHF. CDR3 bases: TGTGCCAGCAGTTCCCTCCGACAGGAAGTAAATCCGCCCCAGCATTTT.

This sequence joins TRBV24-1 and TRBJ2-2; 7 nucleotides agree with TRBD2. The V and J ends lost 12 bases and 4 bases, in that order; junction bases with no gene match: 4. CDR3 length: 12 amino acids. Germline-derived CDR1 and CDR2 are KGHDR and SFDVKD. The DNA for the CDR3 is TGTGCCGCAGGGAGGGGCACCGGGGAGCTGTTTTTT. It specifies CAAGRGTGELFF.

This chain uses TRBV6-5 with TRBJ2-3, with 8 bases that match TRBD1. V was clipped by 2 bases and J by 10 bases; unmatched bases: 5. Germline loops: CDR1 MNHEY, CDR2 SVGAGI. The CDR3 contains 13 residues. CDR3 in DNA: TGTGCCAGCAGTTACCGGGACAGGATCGCGCAGTATTTT. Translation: CASSYRDRIAQYF.

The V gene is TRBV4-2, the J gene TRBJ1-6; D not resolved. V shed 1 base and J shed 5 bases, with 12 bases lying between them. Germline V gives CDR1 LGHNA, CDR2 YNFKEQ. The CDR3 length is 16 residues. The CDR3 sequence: CASSQVWAIDNSPLHF. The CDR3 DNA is TGTGCCAGCAGCCAAGTCTGGGCAATTGATAATTCACCCCTCCACTTT.

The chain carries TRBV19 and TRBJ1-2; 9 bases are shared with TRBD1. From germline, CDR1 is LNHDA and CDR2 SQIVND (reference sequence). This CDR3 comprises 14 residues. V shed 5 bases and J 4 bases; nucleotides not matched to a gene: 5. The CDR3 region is CASSPRDRAYGYTF. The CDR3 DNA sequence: TGTGCCAGTAGTCCCCGGGACAGGGCCTATGGCTACACCTTC.

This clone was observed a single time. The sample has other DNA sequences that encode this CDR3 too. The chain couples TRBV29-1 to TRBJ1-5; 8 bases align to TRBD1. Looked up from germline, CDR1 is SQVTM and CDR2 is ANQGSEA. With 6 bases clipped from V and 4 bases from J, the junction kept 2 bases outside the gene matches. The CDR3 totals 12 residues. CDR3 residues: CSVGQGNQPQHF. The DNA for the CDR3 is TGCAGCGTAGGACAGGGAAATCAGCCCCAGCATTTT.

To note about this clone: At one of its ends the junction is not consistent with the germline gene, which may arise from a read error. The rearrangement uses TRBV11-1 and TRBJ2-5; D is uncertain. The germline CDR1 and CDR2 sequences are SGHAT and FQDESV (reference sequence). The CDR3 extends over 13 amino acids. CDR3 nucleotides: TGTGCCAGCAGCCCCCTATTAGAAGAGGCCCAGTACTTC. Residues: CASSPLLEEAQYF.

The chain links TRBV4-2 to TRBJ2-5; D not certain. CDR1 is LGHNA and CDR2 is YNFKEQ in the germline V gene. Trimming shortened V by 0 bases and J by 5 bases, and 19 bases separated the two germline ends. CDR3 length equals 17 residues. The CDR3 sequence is CASSQDWMGNGRETQYF. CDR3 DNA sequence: TGTGCCAGCAGCCAAGATTGGATGGGCAACGGTAGGGAGACCCAGTACTTC.

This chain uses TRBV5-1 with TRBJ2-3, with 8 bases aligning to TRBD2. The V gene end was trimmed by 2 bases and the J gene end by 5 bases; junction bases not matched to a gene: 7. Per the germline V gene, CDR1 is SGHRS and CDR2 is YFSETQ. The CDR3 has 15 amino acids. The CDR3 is CASSFGGAVEDTQYF. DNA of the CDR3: TGCGCCAGCAGCTTCGGGGGGGCCGTGGAAGATACGCAGTATTTT.

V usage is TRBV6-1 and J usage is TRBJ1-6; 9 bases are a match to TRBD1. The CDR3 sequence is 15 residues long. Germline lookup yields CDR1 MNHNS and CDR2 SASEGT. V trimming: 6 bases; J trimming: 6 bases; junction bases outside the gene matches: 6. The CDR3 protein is CASSSTDRGNSPLHF. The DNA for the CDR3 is TGTGCCAGCAGCAGCACGGACAGGGGTAATTCACCCCTCCACTTT.

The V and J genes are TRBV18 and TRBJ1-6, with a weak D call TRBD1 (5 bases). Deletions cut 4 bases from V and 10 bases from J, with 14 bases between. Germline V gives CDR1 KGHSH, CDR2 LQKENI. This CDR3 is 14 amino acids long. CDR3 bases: TGTGCCAGCTCACAAACAGGTTTGGACTCACCCCTCCACTTT. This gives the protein CASSQTGLDSPLHF.

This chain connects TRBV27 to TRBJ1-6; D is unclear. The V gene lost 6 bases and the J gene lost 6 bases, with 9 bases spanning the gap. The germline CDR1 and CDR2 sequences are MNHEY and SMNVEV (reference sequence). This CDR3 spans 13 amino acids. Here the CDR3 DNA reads TGTGCCAGCAGCAAGACACCTAATTCACCCCTCCACTTT. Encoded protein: CASSKTPNSPLHF.

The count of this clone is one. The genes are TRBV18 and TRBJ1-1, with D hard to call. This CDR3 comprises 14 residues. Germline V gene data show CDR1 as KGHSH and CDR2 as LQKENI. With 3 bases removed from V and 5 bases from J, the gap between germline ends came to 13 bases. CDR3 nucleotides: TGTGCCAGCTCACCCGGGATTTGGGGAACTGAAGCTTTCTTT. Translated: CASSPGIWGTEAFF.

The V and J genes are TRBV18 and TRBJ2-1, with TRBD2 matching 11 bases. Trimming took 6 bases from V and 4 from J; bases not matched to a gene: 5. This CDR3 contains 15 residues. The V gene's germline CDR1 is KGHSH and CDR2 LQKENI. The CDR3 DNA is TGTGCCAGCTCGCAGACTAGCGGGACTTACAATGAGCAGTTCTTC. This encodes CASSQTSGTYNEQFF.

CDR3 nucleotides: TGTGCCAGCAGCTGGGGACTAGCGGGAATCCTCCAAGAGACCCAGTACTTC. This codes for CASSWGLAGILQETQYF. J is TRBJ2-5 and V is TRBV7-2; 13 nucleotides align to TRBD2. This CDR3 region has 17 residues. The J segment lost 1 base and the V segment lost 4 bases, leaving 6 bases of the junction unmatched. Germline V gene data show CDR1 as SGHTA and CDR2 as FQGNSA. The whole variable domain, filled in from reference TRBV7-2 and TRBJ2-5, reads GAGVSQSPSNKVTEKGKDVELRCDPISGHTALYWYRQSLGQGLEFLIYFQGNSAPDKSGLPSDRFSAERTGGSVSTLTIQRTQQEDSAVYLCASSWGLAGILQETQYFGPGTRLLVL.

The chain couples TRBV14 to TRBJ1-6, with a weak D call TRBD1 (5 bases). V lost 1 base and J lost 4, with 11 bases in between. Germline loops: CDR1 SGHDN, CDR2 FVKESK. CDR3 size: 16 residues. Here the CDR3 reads CASSQGLGRYNSPLHF. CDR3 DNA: TGTGCCAGCAGCCAAGGACTGGGGCGGTATAATTCACCCCTCCACTTT. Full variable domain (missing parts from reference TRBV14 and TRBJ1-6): EAGVTQFPSHSVIEKGQTVTLRCDPISGHDNLYWYRRVMGKEIKFLLHFVKESKQDESGMPNNRFLAERTGGTYSTLKVQPAELEDSGVYFCASSQGLGRYNSPLHFGNGTRLTVT.

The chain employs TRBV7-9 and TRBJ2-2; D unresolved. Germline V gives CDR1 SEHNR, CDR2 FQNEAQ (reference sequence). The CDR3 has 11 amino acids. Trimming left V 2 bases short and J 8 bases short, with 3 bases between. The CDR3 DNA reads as TGTGCCAGCAGCTTACCAGGGGAGCTGTTTTTT. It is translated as CASSLPGELFF.

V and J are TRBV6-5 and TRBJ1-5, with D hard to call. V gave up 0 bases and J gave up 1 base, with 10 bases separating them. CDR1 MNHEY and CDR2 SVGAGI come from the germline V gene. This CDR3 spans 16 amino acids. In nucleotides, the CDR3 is TGTGCCAGCAGTTACTCCCCGGTGAGGAGCAATCAGCCCCAGCATTTT. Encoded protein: CASSYSPVRSNQPQHF.

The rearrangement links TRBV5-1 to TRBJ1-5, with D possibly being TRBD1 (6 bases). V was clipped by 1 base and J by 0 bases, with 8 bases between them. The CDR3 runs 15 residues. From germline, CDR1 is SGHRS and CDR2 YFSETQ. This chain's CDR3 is CASSLTGYSNQPQHF. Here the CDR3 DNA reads TGCGCCAGCAGCTTGACAGGGTATAGCAATCAGCCCCAGCATTTT.

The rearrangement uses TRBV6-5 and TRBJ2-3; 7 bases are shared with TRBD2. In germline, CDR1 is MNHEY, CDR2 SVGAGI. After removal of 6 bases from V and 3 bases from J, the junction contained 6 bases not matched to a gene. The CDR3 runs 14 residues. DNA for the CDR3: TGTGCCAGCAGGGGGGGGGTGAGTACAGATACGCAGTATTTT. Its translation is CASRGGVSTDTQYF.

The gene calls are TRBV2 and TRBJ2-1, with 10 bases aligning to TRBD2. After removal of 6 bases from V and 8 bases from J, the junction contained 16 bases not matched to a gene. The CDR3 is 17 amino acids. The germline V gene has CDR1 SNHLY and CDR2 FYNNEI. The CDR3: CASSAFLLAGDIYEQFF. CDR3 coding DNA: TGTGCCAGCAGCGCTTTCCTCCTAGCGGGGGATATCTATGAGCAGTTCTTC.